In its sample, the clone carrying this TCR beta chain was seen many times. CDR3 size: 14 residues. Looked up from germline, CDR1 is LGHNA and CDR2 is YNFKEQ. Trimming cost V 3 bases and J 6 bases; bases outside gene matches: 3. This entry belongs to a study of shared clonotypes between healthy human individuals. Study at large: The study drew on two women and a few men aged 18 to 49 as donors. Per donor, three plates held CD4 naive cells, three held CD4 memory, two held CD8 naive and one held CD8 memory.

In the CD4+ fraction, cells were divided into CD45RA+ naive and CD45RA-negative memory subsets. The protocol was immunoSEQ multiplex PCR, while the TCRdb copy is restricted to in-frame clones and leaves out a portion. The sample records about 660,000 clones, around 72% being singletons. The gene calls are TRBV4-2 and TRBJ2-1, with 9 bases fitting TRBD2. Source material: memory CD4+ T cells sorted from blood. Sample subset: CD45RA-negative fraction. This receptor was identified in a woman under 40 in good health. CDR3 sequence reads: CASSHRSGSNEQFF. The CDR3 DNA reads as TGTGCCAGCAGCCACCGTAGCGGGAGCAATGAGCAGTTCTTC.